The clone carrying this T cell receptor (beta chain) appeared a few times. The antigen remains unidentified. The data were taken from a study of T cell clonotyping in hematopoietic cell transplantation. Whole-study results and caveats: Pathologically expanded recipient clonotypes increased progressively from day 30 to day 180 as diversity fell. Cells were unsorted, so CD4 and CD8 contributions were not separated.

V lost 8 bases to trimming and J lost 4 bases, with 17 bases between them. CDR1 MNHEY and CDR2 SVGAGI come from the germline V gene. The CDR3 has 15 amino acids. The data were produced by immunoSEQ multiplex PCR, yet TCRdb's version contains in-frame clones alone and is incomplete. This table has about 44,000 clones, approximately 94% appearing once. The rearrangement links TRBV6-5 to TRBJ2-2; TRBD2 might be the D (5 bases). The receptor was isolated from a woman aged 45 to 65 in good health. Some clones in this sample may be carry-over from other donors' samples. Sequencing input: peripheral blood mononuclear cells. The CDR3 here is CASHPLRAGTGELFF. CDR3 DNA: TGTGCCAGCCACCCCCTGCGGGCCGGCACCGGGGAGCTGTTTTTT.